Below are 5 T cell receptor beta chains sequenced from a single sample in a study of blood T cell repertoires in COVID-19. Libraries were prepared by immunoSEQ multiplex PCR; TCRdb keeps only in-frame clonotypes and omits some of them. The sample contains 210,000 or so clones, 85% to 90% of which appear only once. The sample consisted of peripheral blood. These receptors originate from a man over 45 with acute or convalescent COVID-19.

This clone was counted between two and nine times. The chain couples TRBV7-9 to TRBJ1-1; 10 positions agree with TRBD1. Germline V CDR1 and CDR2: SEHNR, FQNEAQ (reference sequence). V dropped 6 bases and J dropped 11; count of bases not matched to a gene: 12. This CDR3 has 14 residues. DNA of the CDR3: TGTGCCAGCAGTTCTCCGGGACAGGGGTCGGTGGCTTTCTTT. Its protein product is CASSSPGQGSVAFF.

This rearrangement joins TRBV5-6 to TRBJ1-1; D gene unclear. V dropped 1 base and J dropped 0 bases, with 13 bases sitting between them. The CDR3 length is 16 residues. Germline V gene lookup returns CDR1 SGHDT and CDR2 YYEEEE. The CDR3 spells CASSLYTHSLNTEAFF. The CDR3, as DNA: TGTGCCAGCAGCTTGTACACCCATTCTCTGAACACTGAAGCTTTCTTT.

This clone was recorded only once. The chain recombines TRBV18 with TRBJ1-3; D gene unclear. The V gene lost 6 bases and the J gene lost 0 bases, with 12 bases spanning the gap. This CDR3 spans 15 amino acids. Germline V gives CDR1 KGHSH, CDR2 LQKENI. CDR3 in DNA: TGTGCCAGCTCCCCAGCTAGCCCCTCTGGAAACACCATATATTTT. Protein product: CASSPASPSGNTIYF.

The chain joins TRBV2 to TRBJ1-6, with a weak D call TRBD1 (6 bases). The length of the CDR3 is 15 residues. Deletions cut 4 bases from V and 10 bases from J, with 17 bases between. Germline CDR1 SNHLY, CDR2 FYNNEI. The CDR3 loop is CASSVMAGVGSPLHF. As DNA, the CDR3 is TGTGCCAGCAGTGTAATGGCAGGGGTAGGATCACCCCTCCACTTT. The full variable domain, rest sourced from reference TRBV2 and TRBJ1-6, is EPEVTQTPSHQVTQMGQEVILRCVPISNHLYFYWYRQILGQKVEFLVSFYNNEISEKSEIFDDQFSVERPDGSNFTLKIRSTKLEDSAMYFCASSVMAGVGSPLHFGNGTRLTVT.

The CDR3 sequence is CASSDSGRGLAGELFF. As DNA, the CDR3 is TGTGCCAGCAGCGACAGTGGCAGGGGTCTCGCCGGGGAGCTGTTTTTT. The chain links TRBV11-2 to TRBJ2-2, with TRBD1 as a possible D gene (6 bases). The ends were cut back, 5 bases at V and 6 bases at J, with 19 bases in the middle. The CDR3 covers 16 residues. The V gene's germline CDR1 is SGHAT and CDR2 FQNNGV.